Presented here are 6 T cell receptor beta chains from one specimen sequenced in a study of blood T cell repertoires in COVID-19. Method: immunoSEQ multiplex PCR; TCRdb's copy keeps in-frame clones and lacks some. The sample yields 150,000 to 250,000 clones, approximately 94% seen once. The material sequenced was peripheral blood. Every receptor here comes from a man aged 25 to 40 with COVID-19, enrolled during active disease.

The J gene is TRBJ1-6, the V gene TRBV6-5; TRBD1 aligns across 7 bases. The CDR3 covers 15 residues. The germline gives CDR1 MNHEY, CDR2 SVGAGI. V gave up 6 bases and J gave up 5 bases; unmatched junction bases: 7. The CDR3 sequence is CASSSEGQHNSPLHF. In DNA form, the CDR3 reads TGTGCCAGCAGCTCCGAGGGACAGCATAATTCACCCCTCCACTTT.

V gene TRBV11-3 combines with J gene TRBJ1-5, with D perhaps matching TRBD1 (6 bases). The CDR3 consists of 16 residues. Germline lookup yields CDR1 SGHNT and CDR2 YENEEA. Between the trimmed V and J ends, which lost 5 bases and 5 bases, there was a span of 19 bases. CDR3 loop: CASSPQGLGVDQPQHF. DNA for the CDR3: TGTGCCAGCAGCCCACAGGGATTAGGGGTGGATCAGCCCCAGCATTTT.

The rearrangement uses TRBV25-1 and TRBJ1-1; possible D gene TRBD1, 5 bases. This CDR3 region has 14 residues. The germline V gene encodes CDR1 MGHDK and CDR2 SYGVNS. V was cut by 6 bases and J by 1 base, with 12 bases left in between. CDR3 in amino acids: CASRGLYGNTEAFF. As DNA, the CDR3 is TGTGCCAGCAGGGGGCTGTATGGGAACACTGAAGCTTTCTTT.

The gene calls are TRBV5-6 and TRBJ1-2; D might be TRBD1 (5 bases). From germline, CDR1 is SGHDT and CDR2 YYEEEE. Trimming pared 3 bases from V and 5 bases from J, leaving 14 bases between. This CDR3 spans 14 amino acids. The CDR3 loop reads CASSSRVNGYGYTF. CDR3 DNA: TGTGCCAGCAGCTCCAGGGTCAATGGGTATGGCTACACCTTC. Full variable domain (remainder filled in from reference TRBV5-6 and TRBJ1-2): DAGVTQSPTHLIKTRGQQVTLRCSPKSGHDTVSWYQQALGQGPQFIFQYYEEEERQRGNFPDRFSGHQFPNYSSELNVNALLLGDSALYLCASSSRVNGYGYTFGSGTRLTVV.

V and J are TRBV5-6 and TRBJ1-2; 9 bases map to TRBD1. CDR1 and CDR2 from the germline V gene are SGHDT and YYEEEE. Trimming took 4 bases from V and 8 from J; bases not matched to a gene: 6. The CDR3 covers 13 residues. Here the CDR3 reads CASSRTGDKGYTF. The CDR3 DNA is TGTGCCAGCAGCCGGACAGGGGATAAGGGCTACACCTTC. Full variable domain (outside the CDR3, taken from reference TRBV5-6 and TRBJ1-2): DAGVTQSPTHLIKTRGQQVTLRCSPKSGHDTVSWYQQALGQGPQFIFQYYEEEERQRGNFPDRFSGHQFPNYSSELNVNALLLGDSALYLCASSRTGDKGYTFGSGTRLTVV.

The genes are TRBV7-3 and TRBJ1-1; maybe TRBD1 (6 bases). Germline lookup yields CDR1 SGHTA and CDR2 FQGTGA. The CDR3 consists of 16 residues. Trimming shortened V by 1 base and J by 2 bases, and 14 bases separated the two germline ends. The CDR3 is CASSLMAGTINTEAFF. Written as DNA, the CDR3 is TGTGCCAGCAGCTTAATGGCAGGGACAATTAACACTGAAGCTTTCTTT.